This T cell receptor beta chain comes out of a study of T cell clusters in autoimmune cytopenias. The CDR3 extends over 13 amino acids. Germline V gives CDR1 MNHEY, CDR2 SMNVEV (reference sequence). Study-wide results and caveats: Primary autoimmune cytopenia patients seemingly lacked the physiological T cell clusters found in healthy donors. Comparing secondary cytopenia with chronic lymphocytic leukemia showed no cluster-lack signature, apparently masked by lymphoma repertoire. Exclusive TRB clusters were approximately 3.2-fold more numerous in healthy donors than in active autoimmune hepatitis.

TRB was amplified by touch-down multiplex PCR, primer pools A and B combined. Each CDR3 protein gets one entry in TCRdb, which reprocessed the multiplex PCR reads and gives no DNA. The sample's table shows 12,000 or so distinct CDR3 sequences. A note on this clonotype: Its antigen is not identified.

TRB amplification used approximately 250 ng of peripheral blood genomic DNA. Sequenced: peripheral blood. V and J are TRBV27 and TRBJ1-1. This TCR derives from a human donor with an autoimmune cytopenia or autoimmune hepatitis (not recorded which). CDR3 protein: CASTRRTGTEAFF.